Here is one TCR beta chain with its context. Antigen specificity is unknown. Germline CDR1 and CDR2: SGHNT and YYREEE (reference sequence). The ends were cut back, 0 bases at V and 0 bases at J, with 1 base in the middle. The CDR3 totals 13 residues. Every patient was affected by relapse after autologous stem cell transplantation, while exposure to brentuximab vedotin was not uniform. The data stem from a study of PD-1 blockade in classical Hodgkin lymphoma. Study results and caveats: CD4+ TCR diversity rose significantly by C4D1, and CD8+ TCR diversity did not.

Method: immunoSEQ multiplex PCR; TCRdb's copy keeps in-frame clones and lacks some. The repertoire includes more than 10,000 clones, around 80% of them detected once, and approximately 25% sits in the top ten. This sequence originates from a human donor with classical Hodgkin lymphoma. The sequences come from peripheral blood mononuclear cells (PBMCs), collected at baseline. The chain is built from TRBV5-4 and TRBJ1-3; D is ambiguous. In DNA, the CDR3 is TGTGCCAGCAGCTTGGTCTCTGGAAACACCATATATTTT. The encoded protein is CASSLVSGNTIYF.